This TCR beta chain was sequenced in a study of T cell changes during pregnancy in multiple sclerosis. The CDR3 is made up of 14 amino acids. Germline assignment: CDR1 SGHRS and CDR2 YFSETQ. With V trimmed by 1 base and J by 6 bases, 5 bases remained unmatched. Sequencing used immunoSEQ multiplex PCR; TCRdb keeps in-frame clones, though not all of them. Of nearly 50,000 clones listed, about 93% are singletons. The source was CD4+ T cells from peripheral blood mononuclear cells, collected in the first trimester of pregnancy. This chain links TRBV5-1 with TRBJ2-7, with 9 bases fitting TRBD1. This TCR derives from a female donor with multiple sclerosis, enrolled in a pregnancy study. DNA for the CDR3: TGCGCCAGCAGCTTGCAGGGACAGGGCTTCGAGCAGTACTTC. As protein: CASSLQGQGFEQYF.